This T cell receptor (beta chain) was profiled in a study of Tregs in tolerant kidney transplant recipients (dated by TCRdb to the late 2010s). With respect to the entire study: Transplants used related donors with nonmyeloablative bone marrow transplantation; mixed chimerism was transient in the human trials. The study used TCRbeta sequencing to identify donor-specific regulatory T cells before combined kidney and bone marrow transplantation, then tracked those cells after transplant. What the work shows at the level of the full study, not this receptor alone: Expanding Tregs with activated donor B cells appeared to identify the most biologically relevant and donor-specific TCRbeta repertoire. Biological reproducibility was not directly assessed, although technical replication error appeared to be minimal. PCR primers changed over time for some patients, so nucleotide-level comparison across those patients' samples was not possible. Because the study included only a small number of patients, the results must be confirmed in larger populations and under other immunosuppression protocols. Donor-specific Treg expansion was found to exceed global Treg expansion in tolerant patients, suggesting antigen-driven rather than nonspecific expansion.

This sample's time point label indicates: blood sample drawn before combined kidney and bone marrow transplant. Thawed PBMCs were FACS-sorted into unstimulated Tregs (CD4+CD25+CD127-), CD4+ non-Tregs (CD4+CD25-), CD4 cells and CD8 cells. The patients were a handful of recipients of combined kidney and bone marrow transplants from the ITN036ST trial, and samples were available only for these trial subjects. Healthy control blood was separated into PBMCs by Ficoll density gradient and cryopreserved, and patient PBMCs were collected both before and after transplant. Comment on this clone: No cognate antigen has been identified for it. The CDR3 goes on 3 residues after the read ends, and that part is filled in from the germline J gene.

Genomic DNA was extracted from sorted cells with the QIAGEN DNeasy Blood and Tissue Kit for TCRbeta CDR3 sequencing. High-throughput TCRbeta CDR3 sequencing was carried out commercially through immunoSEQ, with PCR amplification with bias correction and internal controls included. Processing in the source paper ran as follows. Unique productive TCRbeta sequences were defined by CDR3 nucleotide sequence where primers matched, and otherwise by CDR3 amino acid sequence together with Vbeta and Jbeta genes. To correct sorting error, sequences shared between sorted populations at a frequency ratio of 2:1 or less were removed; the rest were assigned to the higher population. Sequences were defined as donor-reactive when expanded at least 5-fold in CFSE-low cells versus unstimulated cells and present at a frequency of at least 0.01% in CFSE-low cells. Repertoire divergence was quantified by Jensen-Shannon divergence using the top 100 TCRbeta sequences ranked by frequency. For samples with multiple sequencing runs, sorting error was corrected in each run separately before the runs were combined. Here the immuneACCESS table is served through TCRdb, limited to in-frame sequences with V and J called. Missing clones are a known gap in these copies; in checked studies unresolved V genes cover under half, and the rest lacks a known reason. V, J and clone size were drawn from that table, and D and trimming were deduced from the DNA. The table for this sample lists over 25,000 clones. 7.6% of the sample goes to the ten largest clones.

From its cysteine to its phenylalanine, the CDR3 spans 13 amino acids. The CDR3 was read in part: 30 bases, with the frame set at base 1. The V and J ends are trimmed by 2 bases and 4 bases, leaving 11 bases between them. For CDR1 and CDR2, the germline V gene (reference sequence) lists DFQATT and SNEGSKA. The chain is encoded by TRBV20-1 joined to TRBJ1-1, and TRBD1 may be the D gene, going by 5 matching bases. The sample here was CD8+ T cells from blood, taken before the transplant. This sequence originates from a human donor who received a combined kidney and bone marrow transplant. The CDR3 in this case is CSARSQGGTEAFF. The sequenced part of the CDR3 DNA is TGCAGTGCTAGAAGTCAGGGCGGCACTGAA.